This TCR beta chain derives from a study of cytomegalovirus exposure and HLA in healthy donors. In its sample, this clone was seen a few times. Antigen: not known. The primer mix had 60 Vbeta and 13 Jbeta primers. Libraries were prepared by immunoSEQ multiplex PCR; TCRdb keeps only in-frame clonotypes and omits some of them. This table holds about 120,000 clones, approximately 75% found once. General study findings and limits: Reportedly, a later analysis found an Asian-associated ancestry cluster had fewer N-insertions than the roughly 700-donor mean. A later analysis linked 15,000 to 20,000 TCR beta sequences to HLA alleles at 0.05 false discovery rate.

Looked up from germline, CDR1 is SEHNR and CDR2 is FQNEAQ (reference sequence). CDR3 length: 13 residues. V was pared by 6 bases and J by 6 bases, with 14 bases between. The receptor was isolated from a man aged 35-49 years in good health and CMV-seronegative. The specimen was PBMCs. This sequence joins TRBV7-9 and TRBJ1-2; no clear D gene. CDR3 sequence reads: CASRAYVGDGYTF. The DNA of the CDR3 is TGTGCCAGCAGAGCCTATGTCGGAGATGGCTACACCTTC.